The 26 T cell receptor beta chains below all came from one sample that was sequenced in a study of cytomegalovirus exposure and HLA in healthy donors. This PCR relied on a set of 60 Vbeta primers and 13 Jbeta primers. This table comes from immunoSEQ multiplex PCR, and its TCRdb copy is limited to in-frame clones, with some not included. The table lists about 150,000 clones, about four fifths of them singletons. The sequenced material came from PBMCs. The receptors derive from a male donor in good health and CMV-seronegative.

The chain employs TRBV4-1 and TRBJ2-7; D gene uncertain. The CDR3 is 13 residues long. Germline CDR1 reads MGHRA; CDR2 reads YSYEKL. Trimming left V 1 base short and J 3 bases short, with 7 bases between. For the CDR3, the DNA is TGCGCCAGCAGCCAAGTCCCTTTCTACGAGCAGTACTTC. As protein: CASSQVPFYEQYF.

The CDR3 region is CASTLRGTYNEQFF. CDR3 bases: TGTGCCAGCACCCTAAGGGGGACCTACAATGAGCAGTTCTTC. The rearrangement links TRBV7-2 to TRBJ2-1; a weak D match, TRBD1 (6 bases). CDR3 size: 14 residues. V lost 7 bases and J 2 bases, leaving 12 bases between the germline ends. In germline, CDR1 is SGHTA, CDR2 FQGNSA.

V is TRBV7-2 and J is TRBJ2-1, with TRBD2 identical over 7 bases. The V gene end was trimmed by 3 bases and the J gene end by 9 bases; junction bases not matched to a gene: 8. CDR1 is SGHTA and CDR2 is FQGNSA in the germline V gene. The CDR3 extends over 14 amino acids. The CDR3 loop is CASSFGRVTIEQFF. CDR3 DNA: TGTGCCAGCAGCTTTGGGAGGGTAACCATTGAGCAGTTCTTC. Full variable domain (missing parts from reference TRBV7-2 and TRBJ2-1): GAGVSQSPSNKVTEKGKDVELRCDPISGHTALYWYRQSLGQGLEFLIYFQGNSAPDKSGLPSDRFSAERTGGSVSTLTIQRTQQEDSAVYLCASSFGRVTIEQFFGPGTRLTVL.

The genes are TRBV5-1 and TRBJ2-1; D perhaps matches TRBD1 (5 bases). CDR1 SGHRS and CDR2 YFSETQ come from the germline V gene. Trimming removed 0 bases from V and 0 bases from J, with 10 bases in between. This CDR3 is 16 amino acids long. As DNA, the CDR3 is TGCGCCAGCAGCTTGGACAGGAGCAGCTCCTACAATGAGCAGTTCTTC. Its translation is CASSLDRSSSYNEQFF.

The chain uses TRBV13 and TRBJ2-6; no firm D call. Germline V gene data show CDR1 as PRHDT and CDR2 as FYEKMQ (reference sequence). The CDR3 has 15 residues. V shed 6 bases and J shed 1 base, with 10 bases lying between them. The CDR3 DNA reads TGTGCCAGCAGTTTAAGAGCTTCTGGGGCCAACGTCCTGACTTTC. Translated, it gives CASSLRASGANVLTF.

V and J are TRBV28 and TRBJ1-1; D not resolved. The CDR3 has 15 amino acids. Germline CDR1 and CDR2: MDHEN and SYDVKM. V was trimmed by 4 bases and J by 0 bases, leaving 12 bases between them. CDR3 amino acids: CASSSVATMNTEAFF. CDR3 sequence (DNA): TGTGCCAGCAGTTCCGTGGCCACCATGAACACTGAAGCTTTCTTT.

The rearrangement uses TRBV5-1 and TRBJ2-3; 7 nucleotides align to TRBD2. CDR1 is SGHRS and CDR2 is YFSETQ in the germline V gene. The CDR3 loop spans 17 amino acids. After removal of 1 base from V and 0 bases from J, the junction contained 8 bases not matched to a gene. This CDR3 reads CASSLLGRVTSTDTQYF. Here the CDR3 DNA reads TGCGCCAGCAGCTTGTTAGGGAGGGTGACTAGCACAGATACGCAGTATTTT.

The rearrangement links TRBV10-3 to TRBJ1-5; maybe TRBD1 (6 bases). Germline CDR1 ENHRY, CDR2 SYGVKD. This CDR3 has 17 residues. V was shortened by 0 bases and J by 0 bases, with 12 bases between the two germline ends. CDR3 loop: CAISESVAGVSNQPQHF. The CDR3 bases are TGTGCCATCAGTGAGTCGGTGGCAGGGGTTAGCAATCAGCCCCAGCATTTT.

For the CDR3, the DNA is TGCGCCAGCAGCCGACAGGGTGGGGCCACCGGGGAGCTGTTTTTT. Its protein product is CASSRQGGATGELFF. V is TRBV5-1 and J is TRBJ2-2, with TRBD1 identical over 7 bases. With V trimmed by 4 bases and J by 4 bases, 7 bases remained unmatched. The V gene's germline CDR1 is SGHRS and CDR2 YFSETQ. CDR3 size: 15 residues.

The gene calls are TRBV11-2 and TRBJ1-2; 7 nucleotides align to TRBD1. CDR3 length equals 18 residues. V dropped 7 bases and J dropped 0; count of bases not matched to a gene: 17. Germline CDR1 and CDR2: SGHAT and FQNNGV. CDR3 in DNA: TGTGCCAGCACCCAGTTTCGGGACAGTAGCATGGCTAACTATGGCTACACCTTC. Amino acid sequence: CASTQFRDSSMANYGYTF.

This sequence joins TRBV6-1 and TRBJ1-5; no reliable D call. V was clipped by 0 bases and J by 0 bases, with 9 bases between them. The length of the CDR3 is 16 residues. Germline V lookup: CDR1 MNHNS, CDR2 SASEGT. CDR3 sequence: CASSEALAGSNQPQHF. The CDR3 DNA follows: TGTGCCAGCAGTGAAGCGTTGGCAGGTAGCAATCAGCCCCAGCATTTT.

The chain employs TRBV7-2 and TRBJ1-6, with 10 bases fitting TRBD1. CDR1 is SGHTA and CDR2 is FQGNSA in the germline V gene. The CDR3 loop spans 15 amino acids. J lost 12 bases, V lost 5 bases, and 10 bases had no gene match. The chain's CDR3 is CASSRTDRGYGPLHF. The CDR3 coding sequence is TGTGCCAGCAGCCGGACGGACAGGGGGTATGGACCCCTCCACTTT. The full variable domain, with the rest looked up from reference TRBV7-2 and TRBJ1-6, is GAGVSQSPSNKVTEKGKDVELRCDPISGHTALYWYRQSLGQGLEFLIYFQGNSAPDKSGLPSDRFSAERTGGSVSTLTIQRTQQEDSAVYLCASSRTDRGYGPLHFGNGTRLTVT.

The chain combines TRBV6-1 with TRBJ1-6, with D tentatively TRBD1 (5 bases). Germline lookup yields CDR1 MNHNS and CDR2 SASEGT. CDR3 length equals 15 residues. V shed 2 bases and J shed 9 bases, with 14 bases lying between them. CDR3 in amino acids: CASSEQSRVSSPLHF. The CDR3 DNA is TGTGCCAGCAGTGAACAGAGCAGGGTATCTTCACCCCTCCACTTT.

The chain combines TRBV6-5 with TRBJ2-5; 8 bases line up with TRBD2. Trimming cost V 5 bases and J 5 bases; bases outside gene matches: 10. This CDR3 region has 15 residues. Germline loops: CDR1 MNHEY, CDR2 SVGAGI. In DNA form, the CDR3 reads TGTGCCAGCAGTCCCACCGCCGGGGGGGGTGAGACCCAGTACTTC. Its translation is CASSPTAGGGETQYF.

The V call is TRBV5-6, the J call TRBJ2-1, with TRBD2 matching 14 bases. The V gene's germline CDR1 is SGHDT and CDR2 YYEEEE. V dropped 4 bases and J dropped 7; count of bases not matched to a gene: 13. The CDR3 has 18 amino acids. In DNA, the CDR3 is TGTGCCAGCAGCCACTCGCCGGGACTAGCGGGAGTAGGGAATGAGCAGTTCTTC. This encodes CASSHSPGLAGVGNEQFF.

The gene calls are TRBV7-9 and TRBJ2-7; possibly TRBD1 for D (5 bases). The V gene lost 1 base and the J gene lost 3 bases, with 13 bases spanning the gap. The CDR3 is 15 residues long. Per the germline V gene, CDR1 is SEHNR and CDR2 is FQNEAQ (reference sequence). The CDR3 DNA sequence: TGTGCCAGCAGCTTAGTAGGGGATTGGGTCTACGAGCAGTACTTC. Protein product: CASSLVGDWVYEQYF.

The chain links TRBV7-9 to TRBJ2-5; the match to TRBD1 covers 8 bases. The V gene's germline CDR1 is SEHNR and CDR2 FQNEAQ (reference sequence). The CDR3 extends over 16 amino acids. Trimming took 5 bases from V and 2 from J; bases not matched to a gene: 10. The CDR3: CASSLRTGINQETQYF. The CDR3, as DNA: TGTGCCAGCAGCCTCCGGACAGGGATAAATCAAGAGACCCAGTACTTC.

The chain employs TRBV28 and TRBJ2-7, with TRBD1 identical over 9 bases. This CDR3 is 14 amino acids long. V was pared by 7 bases and J by 5 bases, with 9 bases of the junction left unmatched. Germline values: CDR1 MDHEN, CDR2 SYDVKM. The CDR3 DNA is TGTGCCAGCACACAGGGGGCGACGGGCCACGAGCAGTACTTC. It specifies CASTQGATGHEQYF.

This chain connects TRBV19 to TRBJ1-5; 7 bases fit TRBD1. The trim removed 5 bases at V and 6 bases at J, leaving 7 bases unmatched. The CDR3 runs 14 residues. Germline V gene sequence: CDR1 LNHDA, CDR2 SQIVND (reference sequence). In DNA, the CDR3 is TGTGCCAGTAGTCTCACAGGGGTGGGTCAGCCCCAGCATTTT. This codes for CASSLTGVGQPQHF.

The genes are TRBV5-5 and TRBJ2-2; TRBD1 agrees at 9 bases. The CDR3 spans 13 residues. The junction had 4 bases not matched to a gene; V was cut back by 9 bases and J by 4 bases. The germline CDR1 and CDR2 sequences are SGHKS and YYEKEE (reference sequence). CDR3 in amino acids: CATGTGLTGELFF. The CDR3, as DNA: TGTGCCACCGGGACAGGGCTCACCGGGGAGCTGTTTTTT. The whole variable domain, filled in from reference TRBV5-5 and TRBJ2-2, reads DAGVTQSPTHLIKTRGQQVTLRCSPISGHKSVSWYQQVLGQGPQFIFQYYEKEERGRGNFPDRFSARQFPNYSSELNVNALLLGDSALYLCATGTGLTGELFFGEGSRLTVL.

This clone was detected a few times. The V and J genes are TRBV10-3 and TRBJ1-6; D gene ambiguous. Looked up from germline, CDR1 is ENHRY and CDR2 is SYGVKD. CDR3 length: 13 amino acids. Trimming took 8 bases from V and 6 from J, leaving 11 bases between them. The DNA of the CDR3 is TGTGCCATCGCGTCTGCGATTAATTCACCCCTCCACTTT. Translated, it gives CAIASAINSPLHF.

CDR3 loop: CSVGTSGKNEQFF. The CDR3 DNA reads as TGCAGCGTAGGGACTAGCGGGAAGAATGAGCAGTTCTTC. V is TRBV29-1 and J is TRBJ2-1, with 13 nucleotides matching TRBD2. Germline CDR1 and CDR2: SQVTM and ANQGSEA. Trimming took 6 bases from V and 7 from J; bases not matched to a gene: 3. The CDR3 runs to 13 residues.

The chain recombines TRBV28 with TRBJ2-5; a possible D gene is TRBD2 (7 bases). Germline CDR1 is MDHEN and CDR2 is SYDVKM. This CDR3 comprises 12 residues. The V end was cut by 8 bases, the J end by 4 bases, with 11 bases between. CDR3 in DNA: TGTGCCAGCGGGGGGGGCGTAGAGACCCAGTACTTC. This sequence encodes CASGGGVETQYF.

The rearrangement uses TRBV11-2 and TRBJ1-2; 10 bases are shared with TRBD1. CDR1 SGHAT and CDR2 FQNNGV come from the germline V gene. V lost 5 bases and J lost 6; bases outside the gene matches: 3. This CDR3 has 13 residues. The CDR3 reads CASSPGQGNGYTF. CDR3 nucleotides: TGTGCCAGCAGCCCGGGACAGGGGAATGGCTACACCTTC.

In DNA, the CDR3 is TGTGCCAGCAGAAGGATGAAGCGGGAAGGCTACGAGCAGTACTTC. Translating it yields CASRRMKREGYEQYF. V gene TRBV6-6 combines with J gene TRBJ2-7; 7 bases are shared with TRBD2. CDR3 size: 15 residues. Per the germline V gene, CDR1 is MNHNY and CDR2 is SVGAGI (reference sequence). Germline trimming cut 6 bases from V and 3 bases from J; bases unmatched to any gene: 11.

The V gene is TRBV18, the J gene TRBJ2-7; possible D gene TRBD1, 5 bases. The CDR3 loop spans 12 amino acids. V shed 1 base and J shed 7 bases, with 8 bases lying between them. CDR1 KGHSH and CDR2 LQKENI come from the germline V gene. The CDR3 DNA reads TGTGCCAGCTCACCACAAGGGGAAGAGCAGTACTTC. Encoded protein: CASSPQGEEQYF.